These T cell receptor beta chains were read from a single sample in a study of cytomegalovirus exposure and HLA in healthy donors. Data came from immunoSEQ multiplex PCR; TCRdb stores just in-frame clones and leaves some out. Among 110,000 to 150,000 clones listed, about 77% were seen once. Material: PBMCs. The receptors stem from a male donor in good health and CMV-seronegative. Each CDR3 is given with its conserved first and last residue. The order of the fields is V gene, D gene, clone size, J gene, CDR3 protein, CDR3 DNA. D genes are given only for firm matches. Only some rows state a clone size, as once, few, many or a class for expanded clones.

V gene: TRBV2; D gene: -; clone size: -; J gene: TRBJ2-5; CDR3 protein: CASSQGWETQYF; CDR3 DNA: TGTGCCAGCAGTCAGGGGTGGGAGACCCAGTACTTC
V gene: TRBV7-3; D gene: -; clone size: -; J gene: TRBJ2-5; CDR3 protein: CASSFGGNRIETQYF; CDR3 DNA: TGTGCCAGCAGCTTTGGGGGGAACAGGATAGAGACCCAGTACTTC
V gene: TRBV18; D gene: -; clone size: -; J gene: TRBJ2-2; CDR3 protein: CASSPPSLNTGELFF; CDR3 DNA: TGTGCCAGCTCACCACCGTCACTAAACACCGGGGAGCTGTTTTTT
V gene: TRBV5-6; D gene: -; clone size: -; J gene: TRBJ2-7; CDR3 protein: CASSKDSYEQYF; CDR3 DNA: TGTGCCAGCAGCAAAGACAGCTACGAGCAGTACTTC
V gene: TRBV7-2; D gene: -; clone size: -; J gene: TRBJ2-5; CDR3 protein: CASSLAGMGETQYF; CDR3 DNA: TGTGCCAGCAGCTTAGCGGGCATGGGAGAGACCCAGTACTTC
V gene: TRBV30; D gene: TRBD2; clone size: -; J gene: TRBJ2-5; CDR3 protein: CAWESPGLEGGTQYF; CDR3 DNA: TGTGCCTGGGAAAGTCCGGGACTAGAAGGCGGGACCCAGTACTTC
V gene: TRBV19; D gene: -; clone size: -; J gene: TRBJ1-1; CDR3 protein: CASSPERRGTEAFF; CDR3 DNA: TGTGCCAGTAGTCCCGAGCGGAGAGGCACTGAAGCTTTCTTT
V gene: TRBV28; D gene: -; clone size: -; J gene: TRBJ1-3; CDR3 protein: CASSLHPLAGENGNTIYF; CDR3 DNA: TGTGCCAGCAGTCTCCACCCCTTAGCAGGGGAAAATGGAAACACCATATATTTT
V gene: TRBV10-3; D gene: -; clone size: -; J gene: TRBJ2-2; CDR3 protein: CAIRPGRENTGELFF; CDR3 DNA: TGTGCCATCAGACCGGGGCGGGAGAACACCGGGGAGCTGTTTTTT
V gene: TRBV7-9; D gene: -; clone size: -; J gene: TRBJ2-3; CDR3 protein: CASSLEGRSTDTQYF; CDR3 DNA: TGTGCCAGCAGCTTAGAAGGGAGGAGCACAGATACGCAGTATTTT
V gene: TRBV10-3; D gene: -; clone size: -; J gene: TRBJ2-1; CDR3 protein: CAIGGALLYEQFF; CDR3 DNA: TGTGCCATCGGTGGGGCCTTGCTCTATGAGCAGTTCTTC
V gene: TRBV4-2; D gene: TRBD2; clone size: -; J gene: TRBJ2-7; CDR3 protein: CASSPKRDHYEQYF; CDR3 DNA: TGTGCCAGCAGCCCCAAGCGGGATCACTACGAGCAGTACTTC
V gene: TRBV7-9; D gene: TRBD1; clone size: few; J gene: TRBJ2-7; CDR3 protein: CASSIGTGSSYEQYF; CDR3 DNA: TGTGCCAGCAGCATCGGGACAGGGAGCTCCTACGAGCAGTACTTC
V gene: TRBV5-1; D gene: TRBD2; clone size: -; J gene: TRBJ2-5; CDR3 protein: CASSFSGGEAQYF; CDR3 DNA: TGCGCCAGCAGCTTCTCGGGAGGTGAGGCCCAGTACTTC
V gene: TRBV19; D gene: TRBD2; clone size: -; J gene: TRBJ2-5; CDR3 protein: CASTPALAGGRETQYF; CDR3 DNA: TGTGCCAGTACCCCCGCCTTAGCGGGGGGACGGGAGACCCAGTACTTC
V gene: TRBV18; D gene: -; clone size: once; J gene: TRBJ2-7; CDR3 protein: CASSPSLGAGSSYEQYF; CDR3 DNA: TGTGCCAGCTCACCATCCCTCGGCGCGGGAAGCTCCTACGAGCAGTACTTC
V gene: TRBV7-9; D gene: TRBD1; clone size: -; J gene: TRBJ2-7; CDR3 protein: CASSLLGQGFYEQYF; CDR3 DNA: TGTGCCAGCAGCTTATTGGGACAGGGATTCTACGAGCAGTACTTC
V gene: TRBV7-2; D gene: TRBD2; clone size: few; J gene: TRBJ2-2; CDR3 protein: CASSLARLAGAGGELFF; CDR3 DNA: TGTGCCAGCAGCTTAGCGCGGCTAGCGGGGGCGGGCGGGGAGCTGTTTTTT
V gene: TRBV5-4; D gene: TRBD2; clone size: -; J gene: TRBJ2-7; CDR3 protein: CASSDPTSGYYEQYF; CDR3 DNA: TGTGCCAGCAGCGATCCGACTAGCGGTTACTACGAGCAGTACTTC
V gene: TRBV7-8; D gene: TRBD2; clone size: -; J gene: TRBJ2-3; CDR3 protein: CASSFTRLAETTDTQYF; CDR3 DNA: TGTGCCAGCAGTTTTACGAGGCTAGCGGAAACCACAGATACGCAGTATTTT
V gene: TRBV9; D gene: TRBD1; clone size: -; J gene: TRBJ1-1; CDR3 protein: CASSPRRTGHRDTEAFF; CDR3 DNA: TGTGCCAGCAGCCCCCGACGGACAGGCCACCGTGACACTGAAGCTTTCTTT
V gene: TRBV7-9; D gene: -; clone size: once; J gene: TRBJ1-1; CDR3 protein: CASSPPRTEAFF; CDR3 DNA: TGTGCCAGCAGCCCCCCAAGGACAGAAGCTTTCTTT
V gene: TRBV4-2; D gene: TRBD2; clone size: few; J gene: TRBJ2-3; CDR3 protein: CASSQLAGSTDTQYF; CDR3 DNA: TGTGCCAGCAGCCAGCTAGCGGGTAGCACAGATACGCAGTATTTT
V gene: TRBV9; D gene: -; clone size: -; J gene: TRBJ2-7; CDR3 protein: CASSPSSGGVTYEQYF; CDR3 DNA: TGTGCCAGCAGCCCCTCTTCTGGCGGAGTAACCTACGAGCAGTACTTC
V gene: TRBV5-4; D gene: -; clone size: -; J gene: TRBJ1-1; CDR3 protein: CASSRRAGPGTKDTEAFF; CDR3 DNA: TGTGCCAGCAGCCGCCGGGCGGGGCCAGGGACGAAAGACACTGAAGCTTTCTTT
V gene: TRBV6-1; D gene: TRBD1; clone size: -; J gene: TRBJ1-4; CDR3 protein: CASSEGTGLLFF; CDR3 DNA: TGTGCCAGCAGTGAAGGGACAGGACTGCTGTTTTTT
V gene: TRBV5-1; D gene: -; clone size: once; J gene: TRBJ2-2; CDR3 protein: CASRIAVTGELFF; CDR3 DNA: TGCGCCAGCAGAATCGCGGTTACCGGGGAGCTGTTTTTT
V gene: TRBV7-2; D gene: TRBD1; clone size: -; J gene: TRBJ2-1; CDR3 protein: CASSRGQQYNEQFF; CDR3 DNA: TGTGCCAGCAGCCGGGGACAGCAATACAATGAGCAGTTCTTC